Below are 25 T cell receptor beta chains sequenced from a single sample in a study of cytotoxic CD8 clonotypes in ibrutinib-treated CLL. Libraries were prepared by immunoSEQ multiplex PCR; TCRdb keeps only in-frame clonotypes and omits some of them. Of 150,000 or so clones listed, more than 70% are singletons. Sequencing used PBMCs, obtained at disease progression, from a patient treated with ibrutinib. The receptors derive from a human donor with chronic lymphocytic leukemia.

The rearrangement uses TRBV11-2 and TRBJ2-5; 13 bases are a match to TRBD2. CDR1 SGHAT and CDR2 FQNNGV come from the germline V gene. The CDR3 totals 16 residues. The V gene end was trimmed by 4 bases and the J gene end by 5 bases; junction bases not matched to a gene: 7. The DNA of the CDR3 is TGTGCCAGCAGCTCCGGGACTAGCGGGATCGGGGAGACCCAGTACTTC. Translation gives CASSSGTSGIGETQYF.

This clone was counted a single time. This chain uses TRBV10-1 with TRBJ2-3, with D possibly called TRBD1 or TRBD2 (6 bases each). Germline V lookup: CDR1 WNHNN, CDR2 SYGVQD (reference sequence). The ends were cut back, 3 bases at V and 5 bases at J, with 12 bases in the middle. The CDR3 has 14 amino acids. As DNA, the CDR3 is TGCGCCAGCAGTGATGGGGGGCGGAAAGATACGCAGTATTTT. Translating gives CASSDGGRKDTQYF.

The J gene is TRBJ2-7, the V gene TRBV7-2, with D possibly being TRBD2 (6 bases). Trimming took 5 bases from V and 4 from J, leaving 15 bases between them. The CDR3 spans 14 residues. Germline V gene sequence: CDR1 SGHTA, CDR2 FQGNSA. The CDR3 sequence is CASSAERRGYEQYF. In DNA, the CDR3 is TGTGCCAGCAGCGCGGAGCGGAGGGGTTACGAGCAGTACTTC.

The chain has TRBV4-1 and TRBJ1-5; D is undetermined. The CDR3 covers 13 residues. Germline V gene sequence: CDR1 MGHRA, CDR2 YSYEKL. The V end lost 0 bases, the J end lost 6 bases, and 6 bases lay between the germline ends. The CDR3 nucleotides are TGCGCCAGCAGCCAAGATCGCGGTCAGCCCCAGCATTTT. This gives the protein CASSQDRGQPQHF.

This clone was observed a few times. The V and J genes are TRBV11-3 and TRBJ2-1; D may be TRBD2 (6 bases). The V gene lost 0 bases and the J gene lost 0 bases, with 15 bases spanning the gap. The CDR3 runs to 18 residues. The germline V gene has CDR1 SGHNT and CDR2 YENEEA. The CDR3 reads CASSLEGLASPSYNEQFF. DNA for the CDR3: TGTGCCAGCAGCTTAGAGGGGCTAGCGTCTCCCTCCTACAATGAGCAGTTCTTC.

The J gene is TRBJ2-7, the V gene TRBV29-1; TRBD1 aligns across 7 bases. Germline CDR1 reads SQVTM; CDR2 reads ANQGSEA. The CDR3 is made up of 13 amino acids. The V gene end was trimmed by 1 base and the J gene end by 5 bases; junction bases not matched to a gene: 5. CDR3 nucleotides: TGCAGCGTTGAAGGCCGACAGGGAAACGAGCAGTACTTC. Its protein product is CSVEGRQGNEQYF.

V gene TRBV27 combines with J gene TRBJ2-3; D not certain. The germline gives CDR1 MNHEY, CDR2 SMNVEV (reference sequence). The CDR3 loop spans 15 amino acids. Trimming stripped 7 bases from V and 2 bases from J, with 16 bases between. CDR3 in amino acids: CASTPNSGFTDTQYF. The CDR3 bases are TGTGCCAGCACCCCGAATTCAGGTTTCACAGATACGCAGTATTTT.

This chain uses TRBV4-1 with TRBJ2-7, with 8 bases aligning to TRBD2. V trimming: 0 bases; J trimming: 5 bases; junction bases outside the gene matches: 9. Germline loops: CDR1 MGHRA, CDR2 YSYEKL. CDR3 length: 16 residues. CDR3 sequence reads: CASSQDTRLALNEQYF. For the CDR3, the DNA is TGCGCCAGCAGCCAAGACACGAGACTAGCGTTGAACGAGCAGTACTTC.

The V gene is TRBV6-5, the J gene TRBJ2-5; D gene ambiguous. This CDR3 region has 13 residues. Germline CDR1 and CDR2: MNHEY and SVGAGI. V was shortened by 3 bases and J by 4 bases, with 9 bases between the two germline ends. CDR3 in DNA: TGTGCCAGCAGTTATGAGCCCGGAGAGACCCAGTACTTC. This encodes CASSYEPGETQYF.

The gene calls are TRBV9 and TRBJ1-2, with a weak D call TRBD1 (6 bases). The CDR3 consists of 16 residues. CDR1 and CDR2 (germline): SGDLS, YYNGEE. V lost 0 bases to trimming and J lost 5 bases, with 17 bases between them. As DNA, the CDR3 is TGTGCCAGCAGCGTAGAAGCAGGGGCGAAAAAATATGGCTACACCTTC. Protein: CASSVEAGAKKYGYTF.

This clone has just a few counts. The rearrangement uses TRBV5-5 and TRBJ1-4, with D possibly TRBD1 on 5 matching bases. CDR1 is SGHKS, CDR2 YYEKEE, per germline (reference sequence). Deletions cut 3 bases from V and 2 bases from J, with 17 bases between. This CDR3 region has 17 residues. In nucleotides, the CDR3 is TGTGCCAGCAGCTCGGAGGGCCAGGGCCCCACTAATGAAAAACTGTTTTTT. This codes for CASSSEGQGPTNEKLFF.

The chain carries TRBV29-1 and TRBJ2-7, with a tentative D call TRBD1 (5 bases). V was trimmed by 7 bases and J by 6 bases, leaving 25 bases between them. Germline values: CDR1 SQVTM, CDR2 ANQGSEA. There are 15 residues in the CDR3. The CDR3 DNA reads TGCAGCGCCGCCGGAAGTAGGACAAGTCTGTTCGAGCAGTACTTC. It encodes CSAAGSRTSLFEQYF.

The genes are TRBV5-1 and TRBJ2-1; TRBD2 matches at 14 bases. Germline trimming cut 2 bases from V and 0 bases from J; bases unmatched to any gene: 4. The CDR3 has 18 residues. CDR1 is SGHRS and CDR2 is YFSETQ in the germline V gene. In DNA form, the CDR3 reads TGCGCCAGCAGCTTCGACGGGACTAGCGGGAGCTCCTACAATGAGCAGTTCTTC. Translated, it gives CASSFDGTSGSSYNEQFF. The whole variable domain, filled in from reference TRBV5-1 and TRBJ2-1, reads KAGVTQTPRYLIKTRGQQVTLSCSPISGHRSVSWYQQTPGQGLQFLFEYFSETQRNKGNFPGRFSGRQFSNSRSEMNVSTLELGDSALYLCASSFDGTSGSSYNEQFFGPGTRLTVL.

The CDR3 spells CASSQVKGSGNTIYF. The CDR3 coding sequence is TGCGCCAGCAGCCAAGTCAAGGGCTCTGGAAACACCATATATTTT. The chain carries TRBV4-1 and TRBJ1-3; no reliable D call. V dropped 1 base and J dropped 0 bases, with 7 bases sitting between them. The CDR3 has 15 amino acids. Germline V gene data show CDR1 as MGHRA and CDR2 as YSYEKL.

The chain recombines TRBV30 with TRBJ2-5; tentatively, D is TRBD2 (6 bases). V lost 3 bases, J lost 7 bases, and 15 bases lay in between. Germline V gives CDR1 GTSNPN, CDR2 SVGIG (reference sequence). CDR3 length equals 13 residues. The CDR3 DNA is TGTGCCTGGAGAGCCCACCCGGAGGGGACCCAGTACTTC. Its protein is CAWRAHPEGTQYF.

CDR3 protein: CASNLGQPNEKLFF. The CDR3 DNA sequence: TGCGCCAGCAACCTGGGCCAGCCAAATGAAAAACTGTTTTTT. The rearrangement links TRBV5-1 to TRBJ1-4; D is uncertain. The CDR3 totals 14 residues. Trimming cost V 6 bases and J 5 bases, with 14 bases left between them. Germline V gives CDR1 SGHRS, CDR2 YFSETQ. The whole variable domain, filled in from reference TRBV5-1 and TRBJ1-4, reads KAGVTQTPRYLIKTRGQQVTLSCSPISGHRSVSWYQQTPGQGLQFLFEYFSETQRNKGNFPGRFSGRQFSNSRSEMNVSTLELGDSALYLCASNLGQPNEKLFFGSGTQLSVL.

This clone was detected only once. Here the CDR3 reads CASSLALGPENTQYF. Here the CDR3 DNA reads TGTGCCAGCAGCTTAGCCCTGGGCCCAGAGAATACGCAGTATTTT. The V and J genes are TRBV11-3 and TRBJ2-3; D gene uncertain. The germline gives CDR1 SGHNT, CDR2 YENEEA. The CDR3 runs to 15 residues. V was trimmed by 1 base and J by 7 bases, leaving 15 bases between them.

The chain carries TRBV6-1 and TRBJ2-1; D uncertain. V lost 2 bases to trimming and J lost 7 bases, with 18 bases between them. The germline gives CDR1 MNHNS, CDR2 SASEGT. This CDR3 comprises 16 residues. The chain's CDR3 is CASSEPDKPVLNEQFF. CDR3 DNA sequence: TGTGCCAGCAGTGAACCCGACAAGCCCGTTCTGAATGAGCAGTTCTTC.

The chain combines TRBV19 with TRBJ1-1; a possible D gene is TRBD1 (5 bases). V dropped 7 bases and J dropped 0 bases, with 15 bases sitting between them. Germline-derived CDR1 and CDR2 are LNHDA and SQIVND (reference sequence). CDR3 length equals 15 residues. Here the CDR3 reads CASNRPGSMNTEAFF. The CDR3 bases are TGTGCCAGTAACCGGCCAGGGAGCATGAACACTGAAGCTTTCTTT.

Notes on this clone: No conserved phenylalanine or tryptophan is present at the end of the CDR3, so a read error is the likely explanation. The DNA is omitted, as the CDR3 cannot be located on it reliably, and the CDR3 follows TCRdb's listing. The rearrangement links TRBV28 to TRBJ1-2; the tabulated D call, TRBD1, remains unverified against the DNA. The germline V gene has CDR1 MDHEN and CDR2 SYDVKM. The CDR3 spans 12 residues, counting both ends. This CDR3 is CASGPRRGLAAI.

To note about this clone: The sample carries other DNA sequences with the same CDR3. The chain employs TRBV19 and TRBJ1-2; D is unclear. The CDR3 extends over 13 amino acids. Per germline, CDR1 LNHDA and CDR2 SQIVND (reference sequence). V was shortened by 3 bases and J by 4 bases, with 9 bases between the two germline ends. The CDR3 bases are TGTGCCAGTAGTATTGGTCAGGTCTATGGCTACACCTTC. Its protein product is CASSIGQVYGYTF.

J is TRBJ2-4 and V is TRBV29-1, with 12 bases lining up with TRBD2. The CDR3 runs 16 residues. V lost 5 bases, J lost 7 bases, and 12 bases stayed unmatched. Germline V gives CDR1 SQVTM, CDR2 ANQGSEA. CDR3 nucleotide sequence: TGCAGCGTTCCCGGACGGACTAGCGGGAATCGGAACATTCAGTACTTC. Its protein product is CSVPGRTSGNRNIQYF. Looking up the rest from reference TRBV29-1 and TRBJ2-4 gives the full variable domain: SAVISQKPSRDICQRGTSLTIQCQVDSQVTMMFWYRQQPGQSLTLIATANQGSEATYESGFVIDKFPISRPNLTFSTLTVSNMSPEDSSIYLCSVPGRTSGNRNIQYFGAGTRLSVL.

The rearrangement joins TRBV7-6 to TRBJ1-2, with a weak D call TRBD1 (5 bases). Germline CDR1 and CDR2: SGHVS and FNYEAQ. V lost 5 bases and J 4 bases, leaving 17 bases between the germline ends. CDR3 length: 15 amino acids. The CDR3: CASSERPTGSYGYTF. In nucleotides, the CDR3 is TGTGCCAGCAGCGAGCGACCTACAGGAAGCTATGGCTACACCTTC.

The chain combines TRBV6-5 with TRBJ2-7; maybe TRBD1 (6 bases). Germline V CDR1 and CDR2: MNHEY, SVGAGI. Trimming stripped 5 bases from V and 4 bases from J, with 15 bases between. This CDR3 is 14 amino acids long. CDR3: CASSRTANFYEQYF. The CDR3 coding sequence is TGTGCCAGCAGTAGGACAGCCAACTTTTACGAGCAGTACTTC.

This clone was seen once. V usage is TRBV27 and J usage is TRBJ1-2, with D maybe TRBD1 (6 bases). V lost 0 bases and J 2 bases, leaving 25 bases between the germline ends. The CDR3 loop spans 20 amino acids. Germline V gene sequence: CDR1 MNHEY, CDR2 SMNVEV (reference sequence). CDR3 loop: CASSLSGARDTIFTNYGYTF. CDR3 nucleotides: TGTGCCAGCAGTTTATCAGGGGCCCGGGACACAATATTCACAAACTATGGCTACACCTTC.